This is a list of T cell receptor beta chains from one sample in a study of blood T cell repertoires in COVID-19. Profiled with immunoSEQ multiplex PCR; TCRdb holds only in-frame clones, not every one. The data show approximately 260,000 clones, roughly 84% seen once. The sequenced sample was peripheral blood. The receptor set was obtained from a woman between 40 and 55 years old with active or convalescent COVID-19. Each CDR3 is given with its conserved first and last residue. A D gene is named only where the DNA matches it firmly. Clone sizes are given selectively: once, few, many, or a class where the clone is expanded.

v_call: TRBV28; d_call: NA; clone_size: NA; j_call: TRBJ1-2; cdr3_nt: TGTGCCAGCAGTTCTTTGACAGGCCGGAAAATTGACTATGGCTACACCTTC; cdr3_aa: CASSSLTGRKIDYGYTF
v_call: TRBV9; d_call: TRBD2; clone_size: NA; j_call: TRBJ2-3; cdr3_nt: TGTGCCAGCAGCGAGGAAACTAGCGGGGCTAGCACAGATACGCAGTATTTT; cdr3_aa: CASSEETSGASTDTQYF
v_call: TRBV3-1/TRBV3-2; d_call: TRBD1; clone_size: NA; j_call: TRBJ1-2; cdr3_nt: TGTGCCAGCAGCCAAGCGACAGGGTTCGGCACCGCGGATGGCTACACCTTC; cdr3_aa: CASSQATGFGTADGYTF
v_call: TRBV28; d_call: NA; clone_size: NA; j_call: TRBJ1-6; cdr3_nt: TGTGCCAGCACCCCTCTGCCGGGGCGGAGGGTGTCACCCCTCCACTTT; cdr3_aa: CASTPLPGRRVSPLHF
v_call: TRBV18; d_call: NA; clone_size: NA; j_call: TRBJ2-7; cdr3_nt: TGTGCCAGCTCACCCGACAGGATGCCCTACGAGCAGTACTTC; cdr3_aa: CASSPDRMPYEQYF
v_call: TRBV29-1; d_call: TRBD1; clone_size: NA; j_call: TRBJ1-4; cdr3_nt: TGCAGCGTAAAGGGACAGGGTGGTGAAAAACTGTTTTTT; cdr3_aa: CSVKGQGGEKLFF
v_call: TRBV6-2/TRBV6-3; d_call: NA; clone_size: NA; j_call: TRBJ2-3; cdr3_nt: TGTGCCAGCAGTTCCTCGGGACTCCCCACAGATACGCAGTATTTT; cdr3_aa: CASSSSGLPTDTQYF
v_call: TRBV2; d_call: NA; clone_size: NA; j_call: TRBJ1-1; cdr3_nt: TGTGCCAGCAGCAAGGACAGTCCGAGCACTGAAGCTTTCTTT; cdr3_aa: CASSKDSPSTEAFF
v_call: TRBV27; d_call: TRBD1; clone_size: once; j_call: TRBJ2-7; cdr3_nt: TGTGCCAGTAGTGACCGTGCAGGGGGTCGGGAGCAGTACTTC; cdr3_aa: CASSDRAGGREQYF
v_call: TRBV30; d_call: NA; clone_size: NA; j_call: TRBJ1-5; cdr3_nt: TGTGCCTTCCTCGGCAATCAGCCCCAGCATTTT; cdr3_aa: CAFLGNQPQHF
v_call: TRBV7-2; d_call: TRBD1; clone_size: NA; j_call: TRBJ1-4; cdr3_nt: TGTGCCAGCAGCTTAGCGATGACAGGGGGCCATGAAAAACTGTTTTTT; cdr3_aa: CASSLAMTGGHEKLFF
v_call: TRBV15; d_call: NA; clone_size: NA; j_call: TRBJ1-1; cdr3_nt: TGTGCCACCAGCAGAGATCAGGGGCCGGCTTTCTTT; cdr3_aa: CATSRDQGPAFF
v_call: TRBV19; d_call: NA; clone_size: few; j_call: TRBJ2-3; cdr3_nt: TGTGCCAGTAGTATGATGTGGTCCGCGGGCACAGATACGCAGTATTTT; cdr3_aa: CASSMMWSAGTDTQYF
v_call: TRBV4-1; d_call: NA; clone_size: NA; j_call: TRBJ1-1; cdr3_nt: TGCGCCAGCAGCCCGGGGAGTGGGACTGAAGCTTTCTTT; cdr3_aa: CASSPGSGTEAFF
v_call: TRBV5-5; d_call: NA; clone_size: NA; j_call: TRBJ2-7; cdr3_nt: TGTGCCAGCAGCTTGGCCGTTAGATCCTACGAGCAGTACTTC; cdr3_aa: CASSLAVRSYEQYF
v_call: TRBV9; d_call: TRBD1; clone_size: NA; j_call: TRBJ1-6; cdr3_nt: TGTGCCAGCAGCACCCGACAGGGGGGGTATTCACCCCTCCACTTT; cdr3_aa: CASSTRQGGYSPLHF
v_call: TRBV27; d_call: NA; clone_size: once; j_call: TRBJ2-3; cdr3_nt: TGTGCCAGCAGTACAATCTTCGGGGGGCTTAGCACAGATACGCAGTATTTT; cdr3_aa: CASSTIFGGLSTDTQYF
v_call: TRBV13; d_call: NA; clone_size: NA; j_call: TRBJ2-3; cdr3_nt: TGTGCCAGCAGCCCCCAGGTGGGGGCTAGCACAGATACGCAGTATTTT; cdr3_aa: CASSPQVGASTDTQYF
v_call: TRBV5-1; d_call: NA; clone_size: NA; j_call: TRBJ1-6; cdr3_nt: TGCGCCAGCAGCACCGACGGCACATCAGGGCCCCTCCACTTT; cdr3_aa: CASSTDGTSGPLHF
v_call: TRBV3-1/TRBV3-2; d_call: NA; clone_size: many; j_call: TRBJ2-1; cdr3_nt: TGTGCCAGCAGCCAAGAAATAGGGGGGGTTTCCTACAATGAGCAGTTCTTC; cdr3_aa: CASSQEIGGVSYNEQFF
v_call: TRBV4-1; d_call: NA; clone_size: NA; j_call: TRBJ2-7; cdr3_nt: TGCGCCAGCAGCCAAGACCCCCAGGGGCTCTACGAGCAGTACTTC; cdr3_aa: CASSQDPQGLYEQYF
v_call: TRBV6-2/TRBV6-3; d_call: TRBD1; clone_size: NA; j_call: TRBJ1-2; cdr3_nt: TGTGCCAGCAGCATCGACAGGGCGAACTATGGCTACACCTTC; cdr3_aa: CASSIDRANYGYTF
v_call: TRBV9; d_call: TRBD1; clone_size: NA; j_call: TRBJ1-2; cdr3_nt: TGTGCCAGCAGCGTCCCTGGGACAGGGGGCCGTGGCTACACCTTC; cdr3_aa: CASSVPGTGGRGYTF
v_call: TRBV27; d_call: NA; clone_size: NA; j_call: TRBJ1-1; cdr3_nt: TGTGCCAGCAGTCCCAGGGCAGGTCGGTATACTGAAGCTTTCTTT; cdr3_aa: CASSPRAGRYTEAFF
v_call: TRBV11-2; d_call: NA; clone_size: NA; j_call: TRBJ2-2; cdr3_nt: TGTGCCAGCTCTCCAGGGATTAACACCGGGGAGCTGTTTTTT; cdr3_aa: CASSPGINTGELFF
v_call: TRBV19; d_call: NA; clone_size: few; j_call: TRBJ1-4; cdr3_nt: TGTGCCAGTAGTCCCGGACTGGCAACTAATGAAAAACTGTTTTTT; cdr3_aa: CASSPGLATNEKLFF
v_call: TRBV2; d_call: TRBD1; clone_size: few; j_call: TRBJ1-6; cdr3_nt: TGTGCCAGCAGACCGACAGGGAGCTCCTATAATTCACCCCTCCACTTT; cdr3_aa: CASRPTGSSYNSPLHF
v_call: TRBV5-1; d_call: TRBD2; clone_size: NA; j_call: TRBJ2-3; cdr3_nt: TGCGCCAGCAGCTTGGGTGCTAGCGGACGAACAGATACGCAGTATTTT; cdr3_aa: CASSLGASGRTDTQYF
v_call: TRBV5-4; d_call: NA; clone_size: NA; j_call: TRBJ2-1; cdr3_nt: TGTGCCAGCAGCTTGGCGGTTACGCGGAGCTCCTACAATGAGCAGTTCTTC; cdr3_aa: CASSLAVTRSSYNEQFF
v_call: TRBV28; d_call: NA; clone_size: NA; j_call: TRBJ1-2; cdr3_nt: TGTGCCAGCACACAGCACTATGGCTACACCTTC; cdr3_aa: CASTQHYGYTF
v_call: TRBV7-2; d_call: NA; clone_size: NA; j_call: TRBJ1-2; cdr3_nt: TGTGCCAGCAGCCCAGCCCCAGCAGGGGTATATGGCTACACCTTC; cdr3_aa: CASSPAPAGVYGYTF
v_call: TRBV6-6; d_call: NA; clone_size: few; j_call: TRBJ2-1; cdr3_nt: TGTGCCAGCAGTTACTCTGCTAGCTCCTACAATGAGCAGTTCTTC; cdr3_aa: CASSYSASSYNEQFF
v_call: TRBV28; d_call: NA; clone_size: NA; j_call: TRBJ1-6; cdr3_nt: TGTGCCAGCAGTTTAGACGGAGCCTCCTATAATTCACCCCTCCACTTT; cdr3_aa: CASSLDGASYNSPLHF
v_call: TRBV5-1; d_call: TRBD2; clone_size: NA; j_call: TRBJ2-1; cdr3_nt: TGCGCCAGCAGTCTGGGGCCTAGCGGGGGCGATGAGCAGTTCTTC; cdr3_aa: CASSLGPSGGDEQFF
v_call: TRBV28; d_call: NA; clone_size: NA; j_call: TRBJ2-1; cdr3_nt: TGTGCCAGCAGTTTTGAGGTAGCCTTCAATGAGCAGTTCTTC; cdr3_aa: CASSFEVAFNEQFF
v_call: TRBV11-2; d_call: NA; clone_size: once; j_call: TRBJ2-1; cdr3_nt: TGTGCCAGCAGCTTCTGGGGGGACTACAATGAGCAGTTCTTC; cdr3_aa: CASSFWGDYNEQFF
v_call: TRBV5-6; d_call: NA; clone_size: NA; j_call: TRBJ1-1; cdr3_nt: TGTGCCAGCAGCCAACAGATGAACACTGAAGCTTTCTTT; cdr3_aa: CASSQQMNTEAFF
v_call: TRBV27; d_call: NA; clone_size: NA; j_call: TRBJ2-7; cdr3_nt: TGTGCCAGTGGCAGGGACTCCTACGAGCAGTACTTC; cdr3_aa: CASGRDSYEQYF
v_call: TRBV11-1; d_call: NA; clone_size: once; j_call: TRBJ2-3; cdr3_nt: TGTGCCAGCAGGCCGCCAGGGGATACGCAGTATTTT; cdr3_aa: CASRPPGDTQYF
v_call: TRBV28; d_call: TRBD1; clone_size: NA; j_call: TRBJ1-2; cdr3_nt: TGTGCCAGCAGTTTATTTGCAGGGGGATCTAACTATGGCTACACCTTC; cdr3_aa: CASSLFAGGSNYGYTF
v_call: TRBV7-9; d_call: NA; clone_size: NA; j_call: TRBJ1-1; cdr3_nt: TGTGCCAGCAGCTCACAGGTTATAGGGACTGAAGCTTTCTTT; cdr3_aa: CASSSQVIGTEAFF
v_call: TRBV7-9; d_call: NA; clone_size: NA; j_call: TRBJ1-2; cdr3_nt: TGTGCCAGCAGCTCCCCTCGGGGGGGAGACTATGGCTACACCTTC; cdr3_aa: CASSSPRGGDYGYTF
v_call: TRBV7-3; d_call: NA; clone_size: NA; j_call: TRBJ1-1; cdr3_nt: TGTGCCAGCAGCTTTTCGACAGGCCTGAACACTGAAGCTTTCTTT; cdr3_aa: CASSFSTGLNTEAFF
v_call: TRBV12-5; d_call: TRBD1; clone_size: NA; j_call: TRBJ1-5; cdr3_nt: TGTGCTAGTGGAATAGCCGAGGGGGCCTACTATCAGCCCCAGCATTTT; cdr3_aa: CASGIAEGAYYQPQHF